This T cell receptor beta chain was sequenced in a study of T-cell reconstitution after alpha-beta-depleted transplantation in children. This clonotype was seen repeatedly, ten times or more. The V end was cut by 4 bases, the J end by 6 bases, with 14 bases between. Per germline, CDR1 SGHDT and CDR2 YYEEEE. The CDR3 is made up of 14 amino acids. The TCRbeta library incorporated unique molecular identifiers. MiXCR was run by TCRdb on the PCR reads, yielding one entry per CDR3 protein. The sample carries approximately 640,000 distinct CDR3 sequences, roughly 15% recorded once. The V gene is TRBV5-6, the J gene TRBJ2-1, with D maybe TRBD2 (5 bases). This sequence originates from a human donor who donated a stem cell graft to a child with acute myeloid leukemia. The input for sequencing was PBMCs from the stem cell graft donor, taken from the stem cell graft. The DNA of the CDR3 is TGTGCCAGCAGCAGAGCCGGGATAGGCAATGAGCAGTTCTTC. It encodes CASSRAGIGNEQFF. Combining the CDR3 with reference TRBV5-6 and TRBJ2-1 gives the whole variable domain DAGVTQSPTHLIKTRGQQVTLRCSPKSGHDTVSWYQQALGQGPQFIFQYYEEEERQRGNFPDRFSGHQFPNYSSELNVNALLLGDSALYLCASSRAGIGNEQFFGPGTRLTVL.